A selection of T cell receptor beta chains follows, all from one sample in a study of blood T cell repertoires in COVID-19. Profiling relied on immunoSEQ multiplex PCR, and the TCRdb table lists in-frame clones only, not all of them. The table lists about 180,000 clones, about 86% of them singletons, with around 9% in the top ten. Source material: peripheral blood. The source is a man over 45 with active or convalescent COVID-19. Each CDR3 is given with its conserved first and last residue. The order of the fields is V gene, J gene, clone size, D gene, CDR3 protein, CDR3 DNA. The D gene is left open where the match is weak. Where a row states a size, it is once, few, many or the class of an expanded clone; other rows omit it.

TRBV5-4	TRBJ2-7	NA	NA	CASSHTRGSYEQYF	TGTGCCAGCAGCCATACAAGGGGCTCCTACGAGCAGTACTTC
TRBV5-1	TRBJ1-1	NA	TRBD1	CASSFSGTGVNTEAFF	TGCGCCAGCAGCTTCTCCGGGACAGGGGTGAACACTGAAGCTTTCTTT
TRBV6-5	TRBJ1-1	NA	NA	CASSPAGLNTEAFF	TGTGCCAGCAGTCCGGCAGGGCTGAACACTGAAGCTTTCTTT
TRBV30	TRBJ1-3	NA	TRBD1	CAWAGTETGNTIYF	TGTGCCTGGGCCGGGACAGAAACTGGAAACACCATATATTTT
TRBV7-6	TRBJ1-2	NA	NA	CASSKGQNYGYTF	TGTGCCAGCAGCAAAGGACAGAACTATGGCTACACCTTC
TRBV5-6	TRBJ1-3	NA	NA	CASSYDRTSGNTIYF	TGTGCCAGCAGTTACGACAGGACCTCTGGAAACACCATATATTTT
TRBV3-1/TRBV3-2	TRBJ1-1	NA	NA	CASSQDLSRQGPLGNTEAFF	TGTGCCAGCAGCCAAGATTTATCGAGGCAGGGCCCCTTGGGGAACACTGAAGCTTTCTTT
TRBV2	TRBJ1-6	NA	TRBD1	CASSGGTGRDSPLHF	TGTGCCAGCAGTGGTGGGACAGGGCGGGATTCACCCCTCCACTTT
TRBV5-6	TRBJ1-5	NA	NA	CASSLFSGFSNQPQHF	TGTGCCAGCAGCTTGTTTTCAGGGTTCAGCAATCAGCCCCAGCATTTT
TRBV12-3/TRBV12-4	TRBJ1-4	NA	NA	CASSLVRNEKLFF	TGTGCCAGCAGTTTAGTCCGTAATGAAAAACTGTTTTTT
TRBV30	TRBJ1-4	NA	NA	CASAGQANEKLFF	TGTGCCTCCGCGGGGCAGGCGAATGAAAAACTGTTTTTT
TRBV12-1	TRBJ2-2	NA	NA	CASSFVLAENTGELFF	TGTGCCAGCAGCTTTGTACTAGCGGAGAACACCGGGGAGCTGTTTTTT
TRBV3-1/TRBV3-2	TRBJ2-7	NA	TRBD2	CASSQGGWLAGGSYEQYF	TGTGCCAGCAGCCAAGGGGGGTGGCTAGCGGGAGGGTCCTACGAGCAGTACTTC
TRBV5-1	TRBJ2-2	NA	NA	CASSLESGELFF	TGCGCCAGCAGCTTGGAGAGCGGGGAGCTGTTTTTT
TRBV5-6	TRBJ2-7	NA	NA	CASSTGDTLGYEQYF	TGTGCCAGCAGCACAGGAGACACCCTCGGGTACGAGCAGTACTTC
TRBV30	TRBJ1-3	NA	NA	CAWTPGGTFGNTIYF	TGTGCCTGGACCCCCGGGGGTACCTTCGGAAACACCATATATTTT
TRBV7-9	TRBJ2-1	NA	TRBD2	CASSKWVGGRVNEQFF	TGTGCCAGCAGCAAGTGGGTTGGCGGGAGGGTCAATGAGCAGTTCTTC
TRBV21-1	TRBJ2-4	NA	NA	CASSKGVSGRAVAKNIQYF	TGTGCCAGCAGCAAAGGGGTCAGCGGGAGGGCCGTAGCCAAAAACATTCAGTACTTC
TRBV3-1/TRBV3-2	TRBJ1-6	NA	NA	CASSQREANSPLHF	TGTGCCAGCAGCCAAAGGGAGGCTAATTCACCCCTCCACTTT
TRBV7-3	TRBJ2-2	NA	NA	CASSFDRGELFF	TGTGCCAGCAGCTTCGACAGGGGGGAGCTGTTTTTT
TRBV5-4	TRBJ2-1	NA	TRBD1	CASVRDREVNEQFF	TGTGCCAGCGTGCGGGACAGGGAGGTAAATGAGCAGTTCTTC
TRBV18	TRBJ1-5	NA	TRBD1	CASSIGTGVSNQPQHF	TGTGCCAGCTCAATTGGGACAGGGGTCTCCAATCAGCCCCAGCATTTT
TRBV30	TRBJ1-3	NA	NA	CAWSSTAGSGNTIYF	TGTGCCTGGAGTTCGACGGCGGGTTCTGGAAACACCATATATTTT
TRBV7-2	TRBJ2-7	NA	NA	CASSFGGSSYEQYF	TGTGCCAGCAGCTTCGGGGGAAGCTCCTACGAGCAGTACTTC
TRBV5-1	TRBJ2-1	few	NA	CASKWGDQDNEQFF	TGCGCCAGCAAGTGGGGGGATCAGGACAATGAGCAGTTCTTC
TRBV11-2	TRBJ2-2	NA	NA	CASSLMFGAGELFF	TGTGCCAGCAGCTTAATGTTCGGTGCCGGGGAGCTGTTTTTT
TRBV5-1	TRBJ2-7	once	TRBD1	CASSLGQDYEQYF	TGCGCCAGCAGCCTGGGACAGGACTACGAGCAGTACTTC
TRBV13	TRBJ2-1	NA	NA	CASSPNPSMNEQFF	TGTGCCAGCAGCCCCAACCCATCTATGAATGAGCAGTTCTTC
TRBV27	TRBJ1-5	NA	TRBD1	CASKPDRGRNQPQHF	TGTGCCAGCAAACCTGACAGGGGGCGGAATCAGCCCCAGCATTTT
TRBV4-1	TRBJ2-5	NA	NA	CASSQSVGARMETQYF	TGCGCCAGCAGCCAATCGGTAGGGGCGCGTATGGAGACCCAGTACTTC
TRBV6-1	TRBJ2-5	NA	TRBD2	CASSEASGGLETQYF	TGTGCCAGCAGTGAAGCTAGCGGGGGTTTGGAGACCCAGTACTTC
TRBV5-4	TRBJ2-1	NA	NA	CASSLAGPEQFF	TGTGCCAGCAGCTTGGCGGGTCCAGAGCAGTTCTTC
TRBV28	TRBJ1-1	NA	NA	CASSLNTGTGTEAFF	TGTGCCAGCAGTTTAAATACAGGGACGGGCACTGAAGCTTTCTTT
TRBV7-6	TRBJ2-1	NA	TRBD2	CASSLVASGPYNEQFF	TGTGCCAGCAGCTTAGTGGCTAGCGGACCATACAATGAGCAGTTCTTC
TRBV27	TRBJ2-6	NA	TRBD1	CASRDRNSGANVLTF	TGTGCCAGCAGGGACAGGAACTCTGGGGCCAACGTCCTGACTTTC
TRBV3-1/TRBV3-2	TRBJ1-2	NA	TRBD1	CASSQDQSGGDYGYTF	TGTGCCAGCAGCCAAGATCAATCAGGGGGCGACTATGGCTACACCTTC
TRBV19	TRBJ1-5	few	NA	CASRSGRSNQPQHF	TGTGCCAGTAGGTCCGGGAGAAGCAATCAGCCCCAGCATTTT
TRBV19	TRBJ1-4	NA	NA	CASSIRGGGEKLFF	TGTGCCAGTAGTATAAGGGGAGGCGGTGAAAAACTGTTTTTT
TRBV11-3	TRBJ2-3	NA	TRBD2	CASSYSGRAQDTQYF	TGTGCCAGCAGCTATAGCGGGAGAGCACAAGATACGCAGTATTTT
TRBV21-1	TRBJ2-1	NA	NA	CASSDSNNEQFF	TGTGCCAGCAGCGACTCAAACAATGAGCAGTTCTTC
TRBV7-2	TRBJ1-2	NA	TRBD1	CASSFDRAGYTF	TGTGCCAGCAGCTTTGACAGGGCTGGCTACACCTTC
TRBV9	TRBJ1-1	NA	NA	CASSPRGMNTEAFF	TGTGCCAGCAGCCCCCGGGGGATGAACACTGAAGCTTTCTTT
TRBV5-4	TRBJ1-1	NA	TRBD1	CASSSGTGGTEAFF	TGTGCCAGCAGCTCCGGGACAGGGGGCACTGAAGCTTTCTTT